Here is one T cell receptor (beta chain) with its context. The data were obtained in a study of blood T cell repertoires in COVID-19. As for the study in general: Nucleic acid was either cDNA or gDNA, and it came from T cells, B-cell-depleted T cells, or PBMCs.

Clones were sequenced by immunoSEQ multiplex PCR, and TCRdb holds only the in-frame ones, with some missing. The sample comprises hundreds of thousands of clones, 87% of which are singletons, and 8% to 9.5% rests with the top ten. Study members were between roughly 18 and 89 years old and lived in around 24 US regions. The CDR3 is made up of 14 amino acids. Germline-derived CDR1 and CDR2 are KGHSH and LQKENI. With 6 bases clipped from V and 4 bases from J, the junction kept 4 bases outside the gene matches. This sequence originates from a woman younger than 30 who had recovered from COVID-19. The sequenced sample consisted of PBMCs or T cells enriched from blood (not recorded which). The chain couples TRBV18 to TRBJ2-1, with 9 bases aligning to TRBD2. In DNA form, the CDR3 reads TGTGCCAGCTCTGGCAGCGGGGGGTACAATGAGCAGTTCTTC. Its protein is CASSGSGGYNEQFF.